The 14 T cell receptor beta chains below all came from one sample that was sequenced in a study of T cells in Graves' hyperthyroidism and ophthalmopathy. Authors of the study amplified TCR beta CDR3 regions from RNA transcripts. Carried out on the TCR CDR3, a first-round RT-PCR used the HTBI primer set. In TCRdb, the multiplex PCR reads were re-called with MiXCR into one record per CDR3 protein. The sample lists fewer than 750,000 distinct CDR3 sequences, about 14% occurring once. The sample taken for sequencing was blood. The receptors shown here come from a woman between 40 and 55 years old with Graves' ophthalmopathy.

This clonotype was found many times. This chain links TRBV27 with TRBJ2-5; tentatively, D is TRBD2 (6 bases). The CDR3 extends over 14 amino acids. Per the germline V gene, CDR1 is MNHEY and CDR2 is SMNVEV (reference sequence). V lost 6 bases, J lost 5 bases, and 16 bases lay in between. The CDR3 DNA reads TGTGCCAGCAGGAAGACTAGTGGTTGGGAGACCCAGTACTTC. Its protein is CASRKTSGWETQYF.

This clonotype has a count of ten or more. The gene calls are TRBV6-1 and TRBJ1-5, with TRBD1 identical over 8 bases. From germline, CDR1 is MNHNS and CDR2 SASEGT. This CDR3 is 14 amino acids long. The junction had 7 bases not matched to a gene; V was cut back by 6 bases and J by 6 bases. DNA of the CDR3: TGTGCCAGCAGACCCGGACAGGGTGCTCAGCCCCAGCATTTT. Protein product: CASRPGQGAQPQHF.

This clonotype was seen ten or more times. V is TRBV7-8 and J is TRBJ2-7; no clear D gene. The CDR3 loop spans 13 amino acids. The germline gives CDR1 SGHVS, CDR2 FQNEAQ. The V end lost 2 bases, the J end lost 7 bases, and 12 bases lay between the germline ends. The DNA for the CDR3 is TGTGCCAGCAGCTTATTGGACCGGAGTGAGCAGTACTTC. Translating it yields CASSLLDRSEQYF.

V and J are TRBV30 and TRBJ1-2; no definite D call. CDR3 length equals 13 residues. Germline V gene sequence: CDR1 GTSNPN, CDR2 SVGIG (reference sequence). The V gene lost 0 bases and the J gene lost 4 bases, with 9 bases spanning the gap. The CDR3 bases are TGTGCCTGGAGTGTACTTGCAGGCTATGGCTACACCTTC. Encoded protein: CAWSVLAGYGYTF.

The chain joins TRBV6-1 to TRBJ2-7; D remains ambiguous. This CDR3 has 15 residues. The V gene's germline CDR1 is MNHNS and CDR2 SASEGT. V lost 1 base and J lost 2, with 12 bases in between. The CDR3 is CASSEESGRTYEQYF. In DNA form, the CDR3 reads TGTGCCAGCAGTGAAGAATCGGGCCGAACCTACGAGCAGTACTTC.

This clonotype occurred many times. This sequence joins TRBV25-1 and TRBJ2-7; no clear D gene. The CDR3 is made up of 11 amino acids. V was trimmed by 4 bases and J by 5 bases, leaving 6 bases between them. Germline lookup yields CDR1 MGHDK and CDR2 SYGVNS. The CDR3 spells CASSVSHEQYF. CDR3 sequence (DNA): TGTGCCAGCAGTGTTTCCCACGAGCAGTACTTC.

This clonotype has ten or more counts. The J gene is TRBJ2-7, the V gene TRBV29-1; TRBD2 might be the D (5 bases). The germline V gene has CDR1 SQVTM and CDR2 ANQGSEA. Trimming took off 5 bases at V and 2 bases at J, with 13 bases between the two ends. The length of the CDR3 is 13 residues. CDR3 amino acids: CSVQYGVAYEQYF. The CDR3, as DNA: TGCAGCGTTCAATACGGGGTTGCCTACGAGCAGTACTTC.

This clonotype was observed a handful of times. The V call is TRBV30, the J call TRBJ1-3, with D hard to call. The V gene's germline CDR1 is GTSNPN and CDR2 SVGIG (reference sequence). The V end was cut by 5 bases, the J end by 4 bases, with 12 bases between. The CDR3 runs 13 residues. The CDR3 here is CAWSQIPGNTIYF. The CDR3 DNA reads as TGTGCCTGGTCTCAGATTCCGGGAAACACCATATATTTT.

This clonotype was observed at least ten times. The rearrangement links TRBV2 to TRBJ2-5; D perhaps matches TRBD1 (5 bases). The CDR3 has 13 amino acids. The V and J ends lost 7 bases and 5 bases respectively, with 14 bases between them. Germline-derived CDR1 and CDR2 are SNHLY and FYNNEI. CDR3 residues: CASIWQGWETQYF. The CDR3 DNA reads as TGTGCCAGCATCTGGCAGGGCTGGGAGACCCAGTACTTC. Full variable domain (outside the CDR3, taken from reference TRBV2 and TRBJ2-5): EPEVTQTPSHQVTQMGQEVILRCVPISNHLYFYWYRQILGQKVEFLVSFYNNEISEKSEIFDDQFSVERPDGSNFTLKIRSTKLEDSAMYFCASIWQGWETQYFGPGTRLLVL.

This clonotype was recorded many times. This chain uses TRBV7-2 with TRBJ2-2; 7 bases are shared with TRBD2. CDR1 is SGHTA, CDR2 FQGNSA, per germline. The CDR3 consists of 14 residues. V dropped 5 bases and J dropped 8; count of bases not matched to a gene: 8. The CDR3 region has the DNA TGTGCCAGCAGCCGCGCGACTAGCACGGGGGAGCTGTTTTTT. It translates to CASSRATSTGELFF.

The sample holds a few counts of this clonotype. This sequence joins TRBV4-3 and TRBJ1-1; possibly TRBD1 for D (5 bases). The CDR3 runs 16 residues. V shed 2 bases and J shed 0 bases, with 13 bases lying between them. Germline V gene sequence: CDR1 LGHNA, CDR2 YSLEER. CDR3 protein: CASSQQPGTVNTEAFF. CDR3 DNA sequence: TGCGCCAGCAGCCAACAACCCGGGACGGTGAACACTGAAGCTTTCTTT.

The chain links TRBV9 to TRBJ2-2, with 8 bases matching TRBD1. Trimming removed 0 bases from V and 3 bases from J; junction bases left unmatched: 10. CDR3 length equals 18 residues. Germline loops: CDR1 SGDLS, CDR2 YYNGEE. CDR3: CASSVAWQGAGDTGELFF. CDR3 bases: TGTGCCAGCAGCGTAGCATGGCAGGGGGCGGGCGACACCGGGGAGCTGTTTTTT.

This clonotype was picked up many times. The chain links TRBV27 to TRBJ1-2; maybe TRBD1 (6 bases). Germline V gene data show CDR1 as MNHEY and CDR2 as SMNVEV (reference sequence). Trimming took 1 base from V and 3 from J, leaving 12 bases between them. CDR3 length: 15 residues. The CDR3 DNA follows: TGTGCCAGCAGTTTATATGGACAGTCCCACTATGGCTACACCTTC. Amino acid sequence: CASSLYGQSHYGYTF.

This clonotype was detected ten times or more. V is TRBV11-2 and J is TRBJ2-7; TRBD2 is a possible D gene (5 bases). V was pared by 2 bases and J by 5 bases, with 19 bases between. Germline V gene lookup returns CDR1 SGHAT and CDR2 FQNNGV. This CDR3 is built from 16 residues. DNA of the CDR3: TGTGCCAGCAGCTTACGGGGTAACCTCTCTCCGGACGAGCAGTACTTC. The encoded protein is CASSLRGNLSPDEQYF.